A single sample is the source of the 15 T cell receptor beta chains below, sequenced in a study of response to subunit inactivated influenza vaccine. TCRdb itself ran the RT-PCR reads through MiXCR, one entry per CDR3 protein. Of about 800,000 distinct CDR3 sequences in the sample, less than 25% were seen once. This material consisted of PBMCs from blood, taken roughly 5 days after vaccination. The origin of the receptors is a man aged 50 or older who received an inactivated influenza vaccine.

This clonotype was observed a few times. The chain is built from TRBV4-3 and TRBJ2-1; 11 bases agree with TRBD2. The CDR3 consists of 17 residues. CDR1 is LGHNA, CDR2 YSLEER, per germline. Trimming cost V 0 bases and J 0 bases; bases outside gene matches: 1. The chain's CDR3 is CASSQDTSGSSYNEQFF. The DNA of the CDR3 is TGCGCCAGCAGCCAAGATACTAGCGGGAGCTCCTACAATGAGCAGTTCTTC.

The chain uses TRBV5-6 and TRBJ2-5; D might be TRBD2 (5 bases). Germline-derived CDR1 and CDR2 are SGHDT and YYEEEE. V was shortened by 1 base and J by 5 bases, with 9 bases between the two germline ends. The length of the CDR3 is 13 residues. The CDR3 loop reads CASSLFSAETQYF. The CDR3 region has the DNA TGTGCCAGCAGCTTGTTTAGCGCGGAGACCCAGTACTTC.

As to this clonotype: At one end the junction does not follow the germline gene, possibly because of a read error. The V gene is TRBV7-7, the J gene TRBJ2-1; 9 nucleotides agree with TRBD1. Germline assignment: CDR1 SSHAT and CDR2 FNYEAQ (reference sequence). The CDR3 has 17 residues. The CDR3 protein is CASSLRTGASSYNEQFF. DNA of the CDR3: TGTGCTAGCAGCTTAAGGACAGGGGCTAGCTCCTACAATGAGCAGTTCTTC.

This clonotype has more than one count but fewer than ten. The CDR3 DNA reads TGTGCCAGCAGTTTAACTCGACCGCCGAACACTGAAGCTTTCTTT. This codes for CASSLTRPPNTEAFF. The V gene is TRBV12-3 or TRBV12-4, the J gene TRBJ1-1; no clear D gene. The CDR3 runs 15 residues. Trimming shortened V by 2 bases and J by 1 base, and 11 bases separated the two germline ends.

This clonotype was detected only a few times. The chain employs TRBV19 and TRBJ2-3; 8 nucleotides match TRBD1. The CDR3 covers 16 residues. Germline V gives CDR1 LNHDA, CDR2 SQIVND (reference sequence). V was clipped by 8 bases and J by 2 bases; unmatched bases: 12. The CDR3 is CASGAGTGTYTDTQYF. The CDR3 coding sequence is TGTGCCAGTGGGGCTGGGACAGGCACTTACACAGATACGCAGTATTTT.

V and J are TRBV20-1 and TRBJ1-4, with a tentative D call TRBD1 (5 bases). This CDR3 contains 15 residues. Germline CDR1 and CDR2: DFQATT and SNEGSKA (reference sequence). V lost 6 bases and J 8 bases, leaving 22 bases between the germline ends. The CDR3, as DNA: TGCAGTGCGACTGCTTCAGGGTTCAGAGGGGAAAAACTGTTTTTT. Its translation: CSATASGFRGEKLFF.

The rearrangement links TRBV20-1 to TRBJ2-5, with 8 bases lining up with TRBD2. After removal of 6 bases from V and 1 base from J, the junction contained 7 bases not matched to a gene. Germline CDR1 and CDR2: DFQATT and SNEGSKA (reference sequence). The CDR3 covers 14 residues. CDR3 sequence reads: CSAGTRLPQETQYF. The CDR3, as DNA: TGCAGTGCGGGGACTAGACTGCCCCAAGAGACCCAGTACTTC.

The rearrangement joins TRBV11-2 to TRBJ2-1, with D tentatively TRBD1 (6 bases). CDR1 and CDR2 (germline): SGHAT, FQNNGV. V dropped 1 base and J dropped 1 base, with 11 bases sitting between them. The CDR3 consists of 16 residues. This chain's CDR3 is CASSLAGAISYNEQFF. CDR3 nucleotides: TGTGCCAGCAGCTTAGCAGGGGCTATATCCTACAATGAGCAGTTCTTC.

This clonotype showed up just a few times. The chain carries TRBV20-1 and TRBJ2-7, with 9 bases lining up with TRBD2. This CDR3 has 14 amino acids. Germline V gene data show CDR1 as DFQATT and CDR2 as SNEGSKA (reference sequence). V trimming: 6 bases; J trimming: 2 bases; junction bases outside the gene matches: 8. CDR3 DNA: TGCAGTGCCCCGCGGGGGGGCCTCCCCTACGAGCAGTACTTC. Translated, it gives CSAPRGGLPYEQYF.

This clonotype was seen a few times. The chain uses TRBV9 and TRBJ2-3; D is unclear. The CDR3 covers 16 residues. Per germline, CDR1 SGDLS and CDR2 YYNGEE. V lost 0 bases and J 2 bases, leaving 13 bases between the germline ends. Written as DNA, the CDR3 is TGTGCCAGCAGCGTAGCGGCAGGAACAGCCACAGATACGCAGTATTTT. Translated: CASSVAAGTATDTQYF.

The chain carries TRBV7-9 and TRBJ2-7; D gene unclear. V lost 5 bases and J lost 6, with 11 bases in between. CDR3 length equals 12 residues. Germline-derived CDR1 and CDR2 are SEHNR and FQNEAQ (reference sequence). The chain's CDR3 is CASSGVLGEQYF. CDR3 sequence (DNA): TGTGCCAGCAGCGGAGTTCTAGGCGAGCAGTACTTC.

The chain carries TRBV4-3 and TRBJ2-7; 9 bases fit TRBD1. The V gene end was trimmed by 3 bases and the J gene end by 5 bases; junction bases not matched to a gene: 2. Germline loops: CDR1 LGHNA, CDR2 YSLEER. The CDR3 totals 13 residues. The CDR3 loop is CASSHRTGDEQYF. The CDR3 DNA sequence: TGCGCCAGCAGCCACCGGACAGGGGACGAGCAGTACTTC.

The V call is TRBV11-2, the J call TRBJ2-2; 8 nucleotides match TRBD2. The V and J ends lost 1 base and 6 bases, in that order; junction bases with no gene match: 10. Germline loops: CDR1 SGHAT, CDR2 FQNNGV. The CDR3 is 17 residues long. The CDR3 DNA sequence: TGTGCCAGCAGCTTAGTTCCGGGGGGGCCTGGGGCCGGGGAGCTGTTTTTT. It is translated as CASSLVPGGPGAGELFF.

This chain connects TRBV6-2 or TRBV6-3 to TRBJ2-1; a possible D gene is TRBD1 (6 bases). The CDR3 spans 11 residues. Trimming cost V 5 bases and J 14 bases, with 13 bases left between them. The germline V gene encodes CDR1 MNHEY and CDR2 SVGEGT. CDR3: CASSPGTGKFF. In DNA form, the CDR3 reads TGTGCCAGCAGTCCAGGTACAGGGAAGTTCTTC.

This chain connects TRBV11-2 to TRBJ1-6; D remains unclear. Germline values: CDR1 SGHAT, CDR2 FQNNGV. The CDR3 runs to 13 residues. V lost 3 bases and J 6 bases, leaving 6 bases between the germline ends. CDR3 DNA: TGTGCCAGCAGCTTGACAAGTAATTCACCCCTCCACTTT. It encodes CASSLTSNSPLHF.